This TCR beta chain derives from a study of blood T cell repertoires in COVID-19. Study-level information: The United States, Italy and Spain provided the acute and convalescent COVID-19 samples.

In germline, CDR1 is LGHDT, CDR2 YNNKEL (reference sequence). V dropped 1 base and J dropped 7; count of bases not matched to a gene: 5. CDR3 size: 15 residues. The repertoire was sequenced with immunoSEQ multiplex PCR; TCRdb's copy has only in-frame clones and lacks some. The top ten clones hold more than 10% of a sample with some 74,000 clones, 80% of them seen once. Material for sequencing was peripheral blood. This sequence was found in a human donor in a cohort sampled during active COVID-19. The chain employs TRBV3-1 (or the pseudogene TRBV3-2) and TRBJ2-7; 12 bases fit TRBD2. Here the CDR3 reads CASSQGLAGVGEQYV. The DNA for the CDR3 is TGTGCCAGCAGCCAAGGACTAGCGGGAGTTGGGGAGCAGTACGTC.